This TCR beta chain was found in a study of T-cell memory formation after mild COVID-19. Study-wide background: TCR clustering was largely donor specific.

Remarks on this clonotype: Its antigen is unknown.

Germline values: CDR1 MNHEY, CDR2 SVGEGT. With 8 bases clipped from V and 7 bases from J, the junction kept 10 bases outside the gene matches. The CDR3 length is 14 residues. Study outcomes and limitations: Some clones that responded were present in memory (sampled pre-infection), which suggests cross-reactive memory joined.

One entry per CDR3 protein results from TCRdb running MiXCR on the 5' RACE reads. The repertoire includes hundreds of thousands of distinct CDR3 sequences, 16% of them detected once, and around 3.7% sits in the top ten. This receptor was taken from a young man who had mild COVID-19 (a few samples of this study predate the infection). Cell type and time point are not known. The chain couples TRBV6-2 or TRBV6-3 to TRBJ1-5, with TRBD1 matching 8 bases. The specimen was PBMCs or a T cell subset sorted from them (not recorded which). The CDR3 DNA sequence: TGTGCCAGCCGAACTACAGGGGGTAGCCAGCCCCAGCATTTT. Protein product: CASRTTGGSQPQHF.